The clone carrying this T cell receptor beta chain has more than one count but fewer than ten. Antigen: not known. Compared with germline, one end of the junction differs, possibly owing to a read error. It was with a sample-barcoded 5' primer and a J-beta primer mix that a second PCR of roughly 7 to 11 cycles was run. Each cDNA molecule carried a tag from a template-switch adaptor that contained 12 random nucleotides. TCRdb itself ran the 5' RACE reads through MiXCR, one entry per CDR3 protein. The sample contains 590,000 or so distinct CDR3 sequences, about 30% of which appear only once. This sample is part of a study of blood T cells in healthy people across ages. The sample, about 10 milliliters of peripheral blood, was drawn from each donor. Per sample, at least 6 micrograms of total RNA were extracted. Study-level points and caveats: In the absence of known donor CMV status, changes in expanded clonotypes were possibly confounded.

This CDR3 is built from 14 residues. Germline CDR1 DFQATT, CDR2 SNEGSKA (reference sequence). V and J are TRBV20-1 and TRBJ1-5, with 7 nucleotides matching TRBD1. The sequence came from a woman of 80 years or more in good health. Input material: blood. CDR3 sequence: CSARGTASNQPQHF. The CDR3 DNA is TGCAGTGCGAGAGGGACAGCTAGCAATCAGCCCCAGCATTTT.